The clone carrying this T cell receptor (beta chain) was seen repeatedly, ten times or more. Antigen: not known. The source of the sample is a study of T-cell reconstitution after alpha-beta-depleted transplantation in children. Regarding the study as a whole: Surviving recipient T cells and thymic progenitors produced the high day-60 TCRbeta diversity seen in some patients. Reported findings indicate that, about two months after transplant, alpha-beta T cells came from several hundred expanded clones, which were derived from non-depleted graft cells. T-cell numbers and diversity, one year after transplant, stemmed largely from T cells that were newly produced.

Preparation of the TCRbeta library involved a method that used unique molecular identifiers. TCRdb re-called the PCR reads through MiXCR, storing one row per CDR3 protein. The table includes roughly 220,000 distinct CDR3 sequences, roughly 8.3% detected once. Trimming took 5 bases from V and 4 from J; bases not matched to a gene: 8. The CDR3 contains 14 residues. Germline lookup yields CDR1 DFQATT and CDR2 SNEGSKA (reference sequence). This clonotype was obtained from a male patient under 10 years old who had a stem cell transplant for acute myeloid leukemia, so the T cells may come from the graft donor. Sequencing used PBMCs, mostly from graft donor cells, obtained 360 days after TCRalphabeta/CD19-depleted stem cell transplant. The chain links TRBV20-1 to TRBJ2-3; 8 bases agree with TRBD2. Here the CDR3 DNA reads TGCAGTGCTCAGATAGCGGGACTCGCAGATACGCAGTATTTT. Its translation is CSAQIAGLADTQYF.